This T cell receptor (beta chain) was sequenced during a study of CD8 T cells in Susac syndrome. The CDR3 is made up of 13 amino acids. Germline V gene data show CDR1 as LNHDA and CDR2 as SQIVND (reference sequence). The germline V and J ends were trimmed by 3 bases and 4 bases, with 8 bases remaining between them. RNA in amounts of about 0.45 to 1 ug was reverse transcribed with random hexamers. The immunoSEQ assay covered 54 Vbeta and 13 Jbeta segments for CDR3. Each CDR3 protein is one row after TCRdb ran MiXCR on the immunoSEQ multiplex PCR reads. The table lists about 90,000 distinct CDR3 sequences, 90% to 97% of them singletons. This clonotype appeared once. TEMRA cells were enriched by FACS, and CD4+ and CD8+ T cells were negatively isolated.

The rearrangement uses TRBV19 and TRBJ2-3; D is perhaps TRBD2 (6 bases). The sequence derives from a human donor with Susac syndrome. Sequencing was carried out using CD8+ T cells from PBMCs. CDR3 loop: CASSIRDSDTQYF. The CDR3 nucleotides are TGTGCCAGTAGTATCCGGGACTCAGATACGCAGTATTTT.